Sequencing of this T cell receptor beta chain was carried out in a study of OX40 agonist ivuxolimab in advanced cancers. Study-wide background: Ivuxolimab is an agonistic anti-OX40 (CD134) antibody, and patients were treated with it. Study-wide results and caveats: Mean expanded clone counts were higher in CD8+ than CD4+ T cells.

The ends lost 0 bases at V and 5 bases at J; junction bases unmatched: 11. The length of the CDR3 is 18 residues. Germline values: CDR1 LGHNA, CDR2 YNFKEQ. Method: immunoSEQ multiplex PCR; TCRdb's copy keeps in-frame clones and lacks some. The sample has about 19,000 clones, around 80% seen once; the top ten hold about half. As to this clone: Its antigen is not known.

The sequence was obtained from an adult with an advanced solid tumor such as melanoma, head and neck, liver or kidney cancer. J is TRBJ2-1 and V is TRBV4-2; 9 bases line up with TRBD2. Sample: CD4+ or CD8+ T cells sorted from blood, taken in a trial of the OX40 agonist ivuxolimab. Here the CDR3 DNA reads TGTGCCAGCAGCCAAGAAAGGGGGTTAGCGGGGGTCAACAATGAGCAGTTCTTC. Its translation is CASSQERGLAGVNNEQFF.